The TCR beta chain under discussion was sequenced for a study of cytomegalovirus exposure and HLA in healthy donors. Findings and caveats of the study: In a later analysis, at a false discovery rate of 0.05, roughly 18,000 TCR beta sequences were associated with HLA alleles.

As to this clone: Its antigen is not identified.

Though nominally healthy at sampling, donors likely had unrecorded immune exposures. PCR primers comprised 60 Vbeta and 13 Jbeta primers. Sequencing was performed with immunoSEQ multiplex PCR; in TCRdb, only in-frame clones are kept and a portion is missing. The data show 200,000 to 300,000 clones, 84% seen once. V lost 3 bases and J 4 bases, leaving 10 bases between the germline ends. The germline V gene encodes CDR1 MDHEN and CDR2 SYDVKM. This CDR3 spans 14 amino acids. The chain joins TRBV28 to TRBJ2-1; no clear D. The receptor was derived from a woman in her forties in good health and CMV-seropositive. Sequencing used PBMCs. CDR3 in amino acids: CASSLDTAYNEQFF. Here the CDR3 DNA reads TGTGCCAGCAGTTTGGATACAGCTTACAATGAGCAGTTCTTC.